What follows describes a single TCR beta chain. The antigen remains undetermined. Central memory, naive, regulatory and stem cell-like memory CD4+ cells were sorted by CD45RO/CCR7/CD25/CD127/CD95/CD27. This record belongs to a study of beta chain features in type 1 diabetes. General study points: There was a moderate but significant shortening of TCRB CDR3s in all four CD4+ subsets of Type 1 diabetes patients.

The sequenced template was cDNA made from the entire isolated RNA. The repertoire was sequenced with immunoSEQ multiplex PCR; TCRdb's copy has only in-frame clones and lacks some. The sample lists about 650,000 clones, around 12% occurring once. In germline, CDR1 is LNHDA, CDR2 SQIVND (reference sequence). V lost 3 bases and J 4 bases, leaving 15 bases between the germline ends. The CDR3 has 16 amino acids. This TCR came from a man aged 25-45 years with type 1 diabetes. This rearrangement joins TRBV19 to TRBJ2-2; tentatively, D is TRBD2 (6 bases). The specimen sequenced was naive CD4+ T cells from blood. The CDR3 is CASSIGLAEVTGELFF. CDR3 DNA: TGTGCCAGTAGTATTGGGTTAGCGGAGGTCACCGGGGAGCTGTTTTTT.